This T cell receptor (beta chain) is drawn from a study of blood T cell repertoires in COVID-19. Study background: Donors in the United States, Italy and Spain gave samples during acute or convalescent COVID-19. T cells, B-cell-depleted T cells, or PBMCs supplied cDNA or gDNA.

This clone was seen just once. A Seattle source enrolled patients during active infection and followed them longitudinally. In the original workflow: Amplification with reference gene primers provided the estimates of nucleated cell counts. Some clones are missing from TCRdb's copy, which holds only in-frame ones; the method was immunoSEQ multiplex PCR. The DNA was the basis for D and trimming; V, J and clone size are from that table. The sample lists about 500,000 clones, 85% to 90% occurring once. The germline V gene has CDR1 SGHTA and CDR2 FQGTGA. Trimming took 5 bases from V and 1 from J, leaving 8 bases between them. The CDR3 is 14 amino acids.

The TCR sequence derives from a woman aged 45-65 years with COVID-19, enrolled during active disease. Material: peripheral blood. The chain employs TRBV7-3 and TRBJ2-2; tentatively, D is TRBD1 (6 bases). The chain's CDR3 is CASSLQGNTGELFF. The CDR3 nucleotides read TGTGCCAGCAGCCTACAGGGGAACACCGGGGAGCTGTTTTTT.